Listed below are T cell receptor beta chains from one sample, sequenced in a study of T cells after yellow fever vaccination. TCRdb analysed the 5' RACE reads with MiXCR anew, one entry per CDR3 protein. The sample holds fewer than 400,000 distinct CDR3 sequences, around 6.4% seen once. Source: PBMCs, taken 5 days after the yellow fever booster vaccination. The receptors were gathered from a man aged 30 to 39 who received the YFV17D yellow fever vaccine. CDR3s leave out the opening cysteine and the closing phenylalanine or tryptophan. Size is omitted from some rows. Given values are once, few, many or a class for expanded clones.

j_call clone_size v_call cdr3_aa
TRBJ2-1 - TRBV20-1 RGSGNEQF
TRBJ2-1 many TRBV28 ASSAGTGSRRYNEQF
TRBJ1-1 - TRBV4-2 ASSSRDRAPEAF
TRBJ1-2 - TRBV10-1 ASSGQDGYGYT
TRBJ1-1 many TRBV20-1 SAGRDYLSEAF
TRBJ2-3 many TRBV25-1 ASRLAGVEY
TRBJ1-1 - TRBV11-3 ASSSHRGSTEAF
TRBJ2-3 many TRBV12-3/TRBV12-4 ASSGQGEGDYTDTQY
TRBJ2-7 - TRBV20-1 SARGVHQEGYEQY
TRBJ2-7 few TRBV18 ASSTDRSPPYEQY
TRBJ2-7 many TRBV11-2 ASSHQQFYEQY
TRBJ2-7 many TRBV7-6 ASSQNPYEQY
TRBJ1-1 - TRBV15 ATSRERAEAF
TRBJ2-1 many TRBV7-7 ASSRLQGLSNEQF
TRBJ2-2 few TRBV29-1 SVEDRDRNTGELF
TRBJ2-3 few TRBV7-2 ASSLATSGIADTQY
TRBJ2-1 many TRBV5-1 ASREPGQGAISHEQF
TRBJ2-1 few TRBV20-1 SADPERETSYNEQF
TRBJ2-7 many TRBV7-2 ASEPGLAGYEQY
TRBJ2-7 many TRBV20-1 SARVQTYEQY
TRBJ2-7 many TRBV29-1 SVEDPGTGSSYEQY
TRBJ2-1 many TRBV14 ASSSGTNSYNEQF
TRBJ2-7 - TRBV29-1 SVAPSFRGVYEQY
TRBJ1-2 many TRBV12-3/TRBV12-4 ASSPGQGVGYT
TRBJ2-3 - TRBV7-2 ASSFQGTQY
TRBJ2-1 few TRBV5-5 ASSWGLSTYNEQF
TRBJ2-3 - TRBV20-1 SAGPGLGFFTDTQY
TRBJ2-7 - TRBV20-1 SAHTTSSYEQY
TRBJ2-1 many TRBV6-2/TRBV6-3 ASSYDPGTGYGRARDEQF
TRBJ1-3 few TRBV6-1 ASSPLRDSGNTIY
TRBJ2-2 - TRBV29-1 SVEWKGTNTGELF
TRBJ2-1 many TRBV29-1 SVYRGEQF
TRBJ2-3 many TRBV3-1 ASSQGTAGGFTDTQY
TRBJ1-1 - TRBV5-6 ASSRRGGTEAF
TRBJ2-1 - TRBV7-2 ASSREINNEQF
TRBJ1-2 - TRBV20-1 SARVLEGPKGYT
TRBJ2-7 many TRBV15 ATSRDHYEQY
TRBJ2-4 many TRBV12-3/TRBV12-4 ASSISRGDREY
TRBJ2-7 once TRBV7-2 ACSLGLSVAYEQY
TRBJ2-2 many TRBV5-1 ASSSGQGYTGELF
TRBJ2-1 - TRBV7-3 ASSPGTGTMEQF
TRBJ1-2 few TRBV25-1 ASSESGTANYGYT
TRBJ2-3 - TRBV29-1 SETAGGTEQL
TRBJ2-1 - TRBV3-1 ASSQALLVRDNEQF
TRBJ2-3 many TRBV12-3/TRBV12-4 ASSPAAGVSRTQY
TRBJ1-3 - TRBV4-3 ASSQEMPGASGNTIY
TRBJ2-1 few TRBV5-1 ASSWGQGLLNEQF
TRBJ1-1 - TRBV20-1 SASGQPVNTEAF
TRBJ1-4 - TRBV20-1 SASPTGKNEKLF
TRBJ1-1 many TRBV20-1 SVRQNTEAF
TRBJ2-7 few TRBV9 ASSVVAYSSSYEQY
TRBJ2-1 few TRBV5-6 ASSYGSVGSEQF
TRBJ2-1 few TRBV20-1 SAREGLTHEQF
TRBJ1-6 few TRBV7-2 ASSENRQGRSPLH
TRBJ2-1 many TRBV4-3 ASSQSGEGAEEQF
TRBJ2-1 many TRBV9 ASSAVYNEQF
TRBJ2-7 - TRBV25-1 ASSDLVESGRGDEQY